This is a list of T cell receptor beta chains from one sample in a study of T cell repertoires in cytomegalovirus infection. No antigens are known for them. One entry per CDR3 protein, called by TCRdb with MiXCR from the reads. The sample gives about 570,000 distinct CDR3 sequences, approximately 40% of which show up once; 40% to 60% is in the top ten. The sequenced sample was cultured PBMCs, obtained from culture after CMV antigen stimulation. The receptor source for this set is a human donor in good health (CMV status not recorded). Some clones in this sample may be carry-over from other donors' samples. Each CDR3 is given with its conserved first and last residue. The D gene is left open where the match is weak. Clone size appears in some rows only: once, few, many, or a class for an expanded clone.

d_gene	abundance	j_gene	v_gene	CDR3nt	CDR3aa
TRBD1	-	TRBJ2-1	TRBV6-5	TGTGCCAGCAGTGGCCTACAGGGGGCCCTAATAGTGTCCTACAATGAGCAGTTCTTC	CASSGLQGALIVSYNEQFF
TRBD1	-	TRBJ2-5	TRBV28	TGTGCCAGCAGTTACAGGGGCTCGGAGACCCAGTACTTC	CASSYRGSETQYF
TRBD1	-	TRBJ2-7	TRBV20-1	TGCAGTGCTAAACAGGGGACCTACGAGCAGTACTTC	CSAKQGTYEQYF
-	-	TRBJ2-7	TRBV7-6	TGTGACAGCAGCTTCGTGGGCGAGCAGTACTTC	CDSSFVGEQYF
-	-	TRBJ1-2	TRBV25-1	TGTGCCAGCGTGAAGGGGGGGACCACGGGTGGCTACACCTTC	CASVKGGTTGGYTF
-	-	TRBJ2-5	TRBV18	TGTGCCAGCTCATCGGGGGTCCAAGAGACCCAGTACTTC	CASSSGVQETQYF
TRBD2	-	TRBJ2-3	TRBV7-2	TGTGCCAGCAGCTCGCATAGTCCCATAGCGGGAGGGGCAACAGATACGCAGTATTTT	CASSSHSPIAGGATDTQYF
TRBD1	-	TRBJ2-1	TRBV7-2	TGTGCCAGCAGCTTAGCTAGGGGGACAGGGGCTGGGGAGCAGTTCTTC	CASSLARGTGAGEQFF
-	-	TRBJ2-3	TRBV7-6	TGTGCCAGCAGCTTAGGGTCCAGGGGTCCTGTCAAAGATACGCAGTATTTT	CASSLGSRGPVKDTQYF
TRBD2	few	TRBJ2-5	TRBV7-2	TGTGCCAGCAGCTTATATTTGACTAGCGGTGTGGAGACCCAGTACTTC	CASSLYLTSGVETQYF
TRBD1	-	TRBJ1-5	TRBV12-3/TRBV12-4	TGTGCCAGCAGTTCGCCCGGGACAGGGGATGCTCAGCCCCAGCATTTT	CASSSPGTGDAQPQHF
TRBD2	few	TRBJ2-5	TRBV7-9	TGTGCCAGCAGCACAGGGACTAGCGGGAGCGAGACCCAGTACTTC	CASSTGTSGSETQYF
-	few	TRBJ1-6	TRBV11-3	TGTGCCAGCAGCTTAAGGGGGGGTAGGCGCTCACCCCTCCACTTT	CASSLRGGRRSPLHF
TRBD2	-	TRBJ2-1	TRBV5-6	TGTGCCAGCAGCTTGAGCGGGAGAAGGTTGAATGAGCAGTTCTTC	CASSLSGRRLNEQFF
TRBD1	few	TRBJ2-7	TRBV7-9	TGTGCCAGCAGCTCCCGGGACAGGGAGGCATACGAGCAGTACTTC	CASSSRDREAYEQYF
-	-	TRBJ2-3	TRBV12-3/TRBV12-4	TGTGCCAGCAGTCTCTGGACTGATCAAGATACGCAGTATTTT	CASSLWTDQDTQYF
-	-	TRBJ1-1	TRBV7-2	TGTGCCAGCAGCAACCTACGGGGCACTGAAGCTTTCTTT	CASSNLRGTEAFF
TRBD1	-	TRBJ2-1	TRBV5-6	TGTGCCAGCAGCTCATACAGGGGTGAGCAGTTCTTC	CASSSYRGEQFF
-	-	TRBJ1-1	TRBV12-3/TRBV12-4	TGTGCCAGCAGCAACAGGGCTGAAGCTTTCTTT	CASSNRAEAFF
-	many	TRBJ1-2	TRBV7-2	TGTGCCAGCAGCTTGGGGTTTGCGACTTATGGCTACACCTTC	CASSLGFATYGYTF
-	many	TRBJ2-7	TRBV7-2	TGTGCCAGCAGCTTCACGGGGGTTTCAAACGAGCAGTACTTC	CASSFTGVSNEQYF
-	few	TRBJ2-3	TRBV15	TGTGCCACCAGCAGAGATCCTCAGGTGACAGATACGCAGTATTTT	CATSRDPQVTDTQYF
-	-	TRBJ2-5	TRBV25-1	TGTGCCAGCAGTGATGCCGTTTCGGAGACCCAGTACTTC	CASSDAVSETQYF
-	once	TRBJ2-7	TRBV12-3/TRBV12-4	TGTGCCAGCATTAAGCGGGTTAAGTACTTC	CASIKRVKYF
-	-	TRBJ1-1	TRBV11-2	TGTGCCAGCAGCTCAGGTCGCGGGTCCGGTAGGGGTGCTGAAGCTTTCTTT	CASSSGRGSGRGAEAFF
TRBD1	few	TRBJ2-1	TRBV18	TGTGCCAGCTCACAACAGGGGGTTGGTGAGCAGTTCTTC	CASSQQGVGEQFF
TRBD2	-	TRBJ2-3	TRBV4-1	TGCGCCAGCAGCCTCAGAGCGGGGGGGACTAGCACAGATACGCAGTATTTT	CASSLRAGGTSTDTQYF
-	-	TRBJ2-2	TRBV6-2/TRBV6-3	TGTGCCAGCAGTTACTCAGTGAGAGTCGCCCACACCGGGGAGCTGTTTTTT	CASSYSVRVAHTGELFF
TRBD1	few	TRBJ2-2	TRBV12-3/TRBV12-4	TGTGCCAGCAGTCCCTATACGGGACAGGGGATTGTATGGGCCGGGGAGCTGTTTTTT	CASSPYTGQGIVWAGELFF
TRBD2	-	TRBJ2-2	TRBV2	TGTGCCAGCAGCCTACTAGCGGGGTTCACCGGGGAGCTGTTTTTT	CASSLLAGFTGELFF
TRBD2	few	TRBJ2-4	TRBV7-9	TGTGCCAGCAGCTGGGCCCCGGGGGGGCCCAAAAACATTCAGTACTTC	CASSWAPGGPKNIQYF
-	-	TRBJ1-2	TRBV12-3/TRBV12-4	TGTGCCAGCAGCCCCGGGGGGCCACTGCGGGGCTACACCTTC	CASSPGGPLRGYTF
TRBD2	-	TRBJ2-7	TRBV2	TGTGCCAGCCTTGCTATACTAGCGGGAGGTGAGCAGTACTTC	CASLAILAGGEQYF
-	few	TRBJ2-3	TRBV5-4	TGTGCCAGCAGCTTGGGGACTACCCCTACGCAGTATTTT	CASSLGTTPTQYF
-	many	TRBJ1-4	TRBV7-9	TGTGCCAGCAGCTCGACGAGAACTAATGAAAAACTGTTTTTT	CASSSTRTNEKLFF
-	-	TRBJ2-3	TRBV2	TGTGCCAGCAATTTCCTTACCCCCCGTGATACGCAGTATTTT	CASNFLTPRDTQYF
-	-	TRBJ1-1	TRBV28	TGTGCCAGCAGTTTAAGACAGGCAATGAACACTGAAGCTTTCTTT	CASSLRQAMNTEAFF
-	-	TRBJ2-1	TRBV7-2	TGTGCCAGCAGCTTATTTCACCTCTTCGATGAGCAGTTCTTC	CASSLFHLFDEQFF
-	few	TRBJ2-7	TRBV7-8	TGTGCCAGCAGCCTTTCTCAGGGGGGGTCCTCCTACGAGCAGTACTTC	CASSLSQGGSSYEQYF
TRBD1	few	TRBJ1-2	TRBV7-2	TGTGCCAGCAGCTCTCACACCGGGACAGGGAACTATGGCTACACCTTC	CASSSHTGTGNYGYTF
TRBD1	-	TRBJ1-6	TRBV6-6	TGTGCCAGCAGGTCAGACAGGGGGACGTGGTCACCCCTCCACTTT	CASRSDRGTWSPLHF
-	-	TRBJ2-3	TRBV5-4	TGTGCCAGCAGCTTGGTTGGTTTCAGGGAGACGGAGCTCACAGATACGCAGTATTTT	CASSLVGFRETELTDTQYF
TRBD2	few	TRBJ2-3	TRBV6-1	TGTGCCAGCAGTCCTTGGACTAGCGGGGGCACAGATACGCAGTATTTT	CASSPWTSGGTDTQYF
-	many	TRBJ1-1	TRBV7-8	TGTGCCAGCAACACCCGATCTAAGACAGGAGGACGTGACACTGAAGCTTTCTTT	CASNTRSKTGGRDTEAFF
TRBD1	-	TRBJ2-5	TRBV7-2	TGTGCCAGCAGCCCACGAGGACAGGGAAAGACCCAGTACTTC	CASSPRGQGKTQYF
-	few	TRBJ2-1	TRBV7-2	TGTGCCAGCAGCTCGTTGGGACGGCCCTACAATGAGCAGTTCTTC	CASSSLGRPYNEQFF
TRBD2	-	TRBJ2-5	TRBV27	TGTGCCAGCAGTTTATCTATCCCCCGACTAGCGGGTTATGAGACCCAGTACTTC	CASSLSIPRLAGYETQYF
-	-	TRBJ2-7	TRBV29-1	TGCAGCGTTCGGCCGGCAGGTTCCTACGAGCAGTACTTC	CSVRPAGSYEQYF
-	-	TRBJ2-1	TRBV10-3	TGTGCCATCAGCATGGCTGGGACTCAACTTCAAAACTACAATGAGCAGTTCTTC	CAISMAGTQLQNYNEQFF